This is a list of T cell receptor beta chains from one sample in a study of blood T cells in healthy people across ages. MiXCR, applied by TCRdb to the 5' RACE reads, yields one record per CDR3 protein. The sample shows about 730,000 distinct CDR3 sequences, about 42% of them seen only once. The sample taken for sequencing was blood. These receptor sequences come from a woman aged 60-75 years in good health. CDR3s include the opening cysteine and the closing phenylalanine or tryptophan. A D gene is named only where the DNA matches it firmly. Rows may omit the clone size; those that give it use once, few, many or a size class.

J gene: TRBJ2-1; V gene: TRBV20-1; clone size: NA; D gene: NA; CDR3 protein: CSAVGGGRRDEQFF; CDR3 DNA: TGCAGTGCTGTGGGGGGAGGACGACGCGATGAGCAGTTCTTC
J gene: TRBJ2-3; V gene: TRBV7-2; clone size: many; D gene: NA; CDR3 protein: CASSQTPPDTQYF; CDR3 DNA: TGTGCCAGCAGCCAGACCCCGCCAGATACGCAGTATTTT
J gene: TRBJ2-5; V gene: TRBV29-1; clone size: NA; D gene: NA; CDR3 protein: CSVERGSDEQYF; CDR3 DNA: TGCAGCGTTGAGAGGGGGAGCGATGAGCAGTACTTC
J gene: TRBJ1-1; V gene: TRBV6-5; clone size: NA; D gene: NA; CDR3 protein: CASSYSLGNTEAFF; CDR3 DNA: TGTGCCAGCAGTTACAGTCTGGGGAACACTGAAGCTTTCTTT
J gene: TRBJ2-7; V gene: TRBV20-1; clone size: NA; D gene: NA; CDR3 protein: CSASSRPYEQYF; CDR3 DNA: TGCAGTGCTAGTTCAAGGCCCTACGAGCAGTACTTC
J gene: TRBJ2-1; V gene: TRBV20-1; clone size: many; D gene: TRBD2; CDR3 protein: CSAPTTSGGDNEQFF; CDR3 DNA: TGCAGTGCCCCGACGACTAGCGGGGGGGACAATGAGCAGTTCTTC
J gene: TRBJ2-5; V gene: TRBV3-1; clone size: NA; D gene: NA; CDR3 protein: CASSQDTAPETQYF; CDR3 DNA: TGTGCCAGCAGCCAAGATACAGCACCTGAGACCCAGTACTTC
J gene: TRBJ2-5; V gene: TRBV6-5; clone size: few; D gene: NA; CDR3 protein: CASRTPGTLTETQYF; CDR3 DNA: TGTGCCAGCAGAACACCAGGGACTTTGACAGAGACCCAGTACTTC
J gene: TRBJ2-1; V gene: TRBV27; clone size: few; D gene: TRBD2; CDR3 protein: CASSLRPTSGSLIPNEQFF; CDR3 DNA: TGTGCCAGCAGTTTACGTCCCACTAGCGGGAGCCTTATTCCTAATGAGCAGTTCTTC
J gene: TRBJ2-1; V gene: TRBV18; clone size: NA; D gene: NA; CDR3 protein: CASSGASGGANEQFF; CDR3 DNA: TGTGCCAGCTCAGGGGCTAGTGGGGGAGCTAATGAGCAGTTCTTC
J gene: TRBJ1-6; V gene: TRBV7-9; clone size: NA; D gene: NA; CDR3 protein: CASSQQGDNTSPLHF; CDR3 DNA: TGTGCCAGCAGCCAACAGGGAGATAATACTTCACCCCTCCACTTT
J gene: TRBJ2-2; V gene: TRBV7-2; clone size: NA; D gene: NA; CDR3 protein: CASSLAEQGVTGELFF; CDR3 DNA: TGTGCCAGCAGCTTAGCGGAACAGGGAGTGACCGGGGAGCTGTTTTTT
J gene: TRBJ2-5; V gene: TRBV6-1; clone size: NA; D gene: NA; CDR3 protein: CASSEDWVQETQYF; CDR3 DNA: TGTGCCAGCAGTGAAGATTGGGTGCAGGAGACCCAGTACTTC
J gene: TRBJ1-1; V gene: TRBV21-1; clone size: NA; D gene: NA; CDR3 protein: CASSKDPDTEAFF; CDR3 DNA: TGTGCCAGCAGCAAAGACCCGGACACTGAAGCTTTCTTT
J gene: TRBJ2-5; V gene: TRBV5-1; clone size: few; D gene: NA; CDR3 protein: CASSPLTEETQYF; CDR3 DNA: TGCGCCAGCAGCCCATTGACAGAAGAGACCCAGTACTTC
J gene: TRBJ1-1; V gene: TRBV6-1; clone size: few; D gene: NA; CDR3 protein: CASGMTVNTEAFF; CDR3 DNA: TGTGCCAGCGGGATGACAGTAAACACTGAAGCTTTCTTT
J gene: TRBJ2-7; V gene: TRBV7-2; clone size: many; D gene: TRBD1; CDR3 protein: CASSLTGQGQTYEQYF; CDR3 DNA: TGTGCCAGCAGCTTAACCGGACAGGGTCAAACCTACGAGCAGTACTTC
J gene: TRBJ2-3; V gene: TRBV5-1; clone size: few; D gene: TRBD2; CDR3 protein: CASSFTPRGDPSTDTQYF; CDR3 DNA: TGCGCCAGCAGCTTTACACCCCGGGGGGATCCGAGCACAGATACGCAGTATTTT
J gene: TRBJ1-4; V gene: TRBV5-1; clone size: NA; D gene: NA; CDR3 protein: CASSPWARGTTTNEKLFF; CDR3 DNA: TGCGCCAGCAGCCCTTGGGCCAGAGGGACCACAACTAATGAAAAACTGTTTTTT
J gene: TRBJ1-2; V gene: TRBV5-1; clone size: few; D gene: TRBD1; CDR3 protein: CASSPWDRGLGYTF; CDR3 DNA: TGCGCCAGCAGCCCCTGGGACAGGGGTTTGGGCTACACCTTC
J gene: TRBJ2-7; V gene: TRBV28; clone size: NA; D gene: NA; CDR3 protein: CATIPVGQGKSYEQYF; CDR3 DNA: TGTGCCACGATACCGGTGGGGCAGGGAAAAAGCTACGAGCAGTACTTC
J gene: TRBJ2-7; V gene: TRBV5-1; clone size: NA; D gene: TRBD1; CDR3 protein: CASSLGGGRNSYEQYF; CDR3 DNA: TGCGCCAGCAGCTTGGGAGGGGGCAGAAACTCCTACGAGCAGTACTTC
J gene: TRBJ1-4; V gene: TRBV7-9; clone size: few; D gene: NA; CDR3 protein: CASSRSGQTNEKLFF; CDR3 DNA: TGTGCCAGCAGCCGAAGTGGACAGACTAATGAAAAACTGTTTTTT
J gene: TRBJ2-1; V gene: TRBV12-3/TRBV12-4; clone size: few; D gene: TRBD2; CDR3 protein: CASSPKRGGLDEQFF; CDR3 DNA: TGTGCCAGCAGTCCCAAGCGGGGGGGCCTCGATGAGCAGTTCTTC
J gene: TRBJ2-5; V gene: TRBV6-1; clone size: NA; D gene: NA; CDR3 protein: CASSELGTGLHNNEQYF; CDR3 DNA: TGTGCCAGCAGTGAACTGGGGACGGGGCTTCACAACAATGAGCAGTACTTC
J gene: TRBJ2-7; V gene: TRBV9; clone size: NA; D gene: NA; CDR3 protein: CASSVKSGSAAGYNEQYF; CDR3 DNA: TGTGCCAGCAGCGTAAAATCAGGTTCGGCGGCGGGGTACAATGAGCAGTACTTC
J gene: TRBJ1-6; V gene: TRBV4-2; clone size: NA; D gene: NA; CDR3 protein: CASSQPGKSYNSPLHF; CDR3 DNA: TGTGCCAGCAGCCAACCAGGGAAGTCCTATAATTCACCCCTCCACTTT
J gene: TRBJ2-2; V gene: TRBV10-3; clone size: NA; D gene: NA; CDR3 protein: CAISEWGTENTGELFF; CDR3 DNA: TGTGCCATCAGTGAATGGGGGACGGAAAACACCGGGGAGCTGTTTTTT
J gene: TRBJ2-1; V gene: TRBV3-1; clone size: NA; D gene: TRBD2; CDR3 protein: CASSQGISGNNEQFF; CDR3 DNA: TGTGCCAGCAGCCAAGGTATTAGCGGGAACAATGAGCAGTTCTTC
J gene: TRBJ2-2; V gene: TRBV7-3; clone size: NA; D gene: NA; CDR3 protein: CASSLREGGYGELFF; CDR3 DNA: TGTGCCAGCAGCTTACGGGAAGGGGGTTACGGGGAGCTGTTTTTT
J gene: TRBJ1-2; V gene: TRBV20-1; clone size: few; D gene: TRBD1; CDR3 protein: CSATPTDRDYGYTF; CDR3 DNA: TGCAGTGCTACCCCGACTGACAGGGACTATGGCTACACCTTC
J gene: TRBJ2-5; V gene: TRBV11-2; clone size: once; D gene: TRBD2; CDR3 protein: CASSLTGGRSMETQYF; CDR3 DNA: TGTGCCAGCAGCTTAACGGGCGGGAGGTCTATGGAGACCCAGTACTTC
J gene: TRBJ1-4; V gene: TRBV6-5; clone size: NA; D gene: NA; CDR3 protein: CASSQSATVEKLFF; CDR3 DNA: TGTGCCAGCAGTCAGTCCGCGACAGTTGAAAAACTGTTTTTT
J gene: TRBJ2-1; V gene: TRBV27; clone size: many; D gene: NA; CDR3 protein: CASSLSDPNYNEQFF; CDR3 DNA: TGTGCCAGCAGTTTGTCGGACCCTAACTACAATGAGCAGTTCTTC
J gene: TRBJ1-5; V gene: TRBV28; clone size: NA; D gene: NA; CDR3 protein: CASSFQGTRQPQHF; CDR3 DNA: TGTGCCAGCAGTTTCCAGGGGACGAGGCAGCCCCAGCATTTT
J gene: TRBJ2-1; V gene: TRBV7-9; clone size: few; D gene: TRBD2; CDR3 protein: CASSLRRGTTNEQFF; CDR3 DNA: TGTGCCAGCAGCTTACGGCGCGGGACTACAAATGAGCAGTTCTTC
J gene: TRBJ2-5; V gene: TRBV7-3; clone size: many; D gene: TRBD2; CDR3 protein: CASSLNGGRGETQYF; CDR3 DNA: TGTGCCAGCAGCTTAAACGGCGGGAGAGGGGAGACCCAGTACTTC
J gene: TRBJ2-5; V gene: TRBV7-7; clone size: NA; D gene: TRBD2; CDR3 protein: CASSLVPSGRETQYF; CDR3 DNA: TGTGCTAGCAGCTTAGTGCCTAGCGGGAGGGAGACCCAGTACTTC
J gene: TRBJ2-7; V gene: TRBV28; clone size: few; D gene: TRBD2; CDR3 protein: CASRAGGLVIVEQYF; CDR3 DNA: TGTGCCAGCAGGGCGGGGGGCCTAGTGATCGTCGAGCAGTACTTC
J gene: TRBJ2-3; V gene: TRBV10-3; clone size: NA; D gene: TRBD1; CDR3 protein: CAISRTGQGFTDTQYF; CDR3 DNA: TGTGCCATCAGCAGAACGGGACAGGGATTCACAGATACGCAGTATTTT
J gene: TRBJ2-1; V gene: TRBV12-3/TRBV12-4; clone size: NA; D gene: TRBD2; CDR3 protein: CASSQTERGEQFF; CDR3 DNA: TGTGCCAGCAGCCAAACGGAGCGGGGTGAGCAGTTCTTC
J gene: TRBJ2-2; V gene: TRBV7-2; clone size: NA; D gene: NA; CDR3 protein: CASSLSQNTGELFF; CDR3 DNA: TGTGCCAGCAGCTTATCTCAGAACACCGGGGAGCTGTTTTTT